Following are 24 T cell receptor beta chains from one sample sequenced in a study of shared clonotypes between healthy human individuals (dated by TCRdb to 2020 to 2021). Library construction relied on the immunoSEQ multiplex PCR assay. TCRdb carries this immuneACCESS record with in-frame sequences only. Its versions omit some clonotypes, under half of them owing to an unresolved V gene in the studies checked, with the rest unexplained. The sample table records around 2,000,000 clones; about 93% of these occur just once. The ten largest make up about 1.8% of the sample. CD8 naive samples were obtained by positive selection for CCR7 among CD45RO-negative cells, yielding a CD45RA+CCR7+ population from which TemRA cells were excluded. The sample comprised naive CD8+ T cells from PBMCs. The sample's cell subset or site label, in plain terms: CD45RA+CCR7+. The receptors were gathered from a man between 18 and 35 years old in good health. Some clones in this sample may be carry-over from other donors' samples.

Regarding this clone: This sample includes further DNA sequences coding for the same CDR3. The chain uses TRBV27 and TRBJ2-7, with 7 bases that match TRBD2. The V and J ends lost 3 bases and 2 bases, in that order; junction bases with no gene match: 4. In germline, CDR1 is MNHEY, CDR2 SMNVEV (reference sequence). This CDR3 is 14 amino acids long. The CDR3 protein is CASSFRAGAYEQYF. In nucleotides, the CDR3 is TGTGCCAGCAGTTTCCGGGCGGGGGCCTACGAGCAGTACTTC.

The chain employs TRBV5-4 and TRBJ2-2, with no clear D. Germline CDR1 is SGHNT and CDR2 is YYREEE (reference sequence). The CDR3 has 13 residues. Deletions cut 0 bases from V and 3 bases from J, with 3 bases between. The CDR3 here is CASSLEDTGELFF. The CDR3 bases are TGTGCCAGCAGCTTGGAGGACACCGGGGAGCTGTTTTTT.

CDR3 nucleotides: TGTGCCAGTAGTATCCGACAGGGCGGGAGGGATGAGCAGTTCTTC. Amino acid sequence: CASSIRQGGRDEQFF. V gene TRBV19 combines with J gene TRBJ2-1; 9 bases fit TRBD2. Looked up from germline, CDR1 is LNHDA and CDR2 is SQIVND (reference sequence). The CDR3 contains 15 residues. V dropped 3 bases and J dropped 8; count of bases not matched to a gene: 8. The complete variable domain, with remaining parts taken from reference TRBV19 and TRBJ2-1, reads DGGITQSPKYLFRKEGQNVTLSCEQNLNHDAMYWYRQDPGQGLRLIYYSQIVNDFQKGDIAEGYSVSREKKESFPLTVTSAQKNPTAFYLCASSIRQGGRDEQFFGPGTRLTVL.

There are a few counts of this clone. CDR3 nucleotides: TGTGCCAGCAGTTATTCGTACGGCCAGGGGTCTCAGCCCCAGCATTTT. This translates into CASSYSYGQGSQPQHF. The rearrangement links TRBV28 to TRBJ1-5; perhaps TRBD1 as D (6 bases). V shed 4 bases and J shed 6 bases, with 19 bases lying between them. CDR1 and CDR2 (germline): MDHEN, SYDVKM. The CDR3 extends over 16 amino acids.

CDR3 nucleotides: TGTGCCAGCAGCCCCGCTACACACTACGAGCAGTACTTC. Translating gives CASSPATHYEQYF. The J gene is TRBJ2-7, the V gene TRBV27; D is ambiguous. V lost 6 bases, J lost 3 bases, and 12 bases lay in between. The CDR3 sequence is 13 residues long. Looked up from germline, CDR1 is MNHEY and CDR2 is SMNVEV (reference sequence).

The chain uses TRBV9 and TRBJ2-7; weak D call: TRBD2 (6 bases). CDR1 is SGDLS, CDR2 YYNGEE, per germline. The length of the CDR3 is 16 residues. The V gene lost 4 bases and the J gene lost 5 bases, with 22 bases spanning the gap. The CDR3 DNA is TGTGCCAGCAGCCCGTCAGCGGGCAGGGCGTCCAACGAGCAGTACTTC. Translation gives CASSPSAGRASNEQYF.

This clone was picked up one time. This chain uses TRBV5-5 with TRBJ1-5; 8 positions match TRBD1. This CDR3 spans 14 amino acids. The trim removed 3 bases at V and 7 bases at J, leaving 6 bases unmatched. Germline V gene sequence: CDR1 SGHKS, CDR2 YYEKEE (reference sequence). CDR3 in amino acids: CASSWTGQAQPQHF. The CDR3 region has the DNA TGTGCCAGCAGCTGGACAGGGCAGGCGCAGCCCCAGCATTTT.

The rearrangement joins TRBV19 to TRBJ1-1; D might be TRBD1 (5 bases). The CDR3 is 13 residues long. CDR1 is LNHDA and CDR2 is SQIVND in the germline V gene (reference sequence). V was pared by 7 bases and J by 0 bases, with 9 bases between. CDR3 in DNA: TGTGCCAGTACGGGGGAACTGAACACTGAAGCTTTCTTT. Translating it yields CASTGELNTEAFF. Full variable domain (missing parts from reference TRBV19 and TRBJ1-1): DGGITQSPKYLFRKEGQNVTLSCEQNLNHDAMYWYRQDPGQGLRLIYYSQIVNDFQKGDIAEGYSVSREKKESFPLTVTSAQKNPTAFYLCASTGELNTEAFFGQGTRLTVV.

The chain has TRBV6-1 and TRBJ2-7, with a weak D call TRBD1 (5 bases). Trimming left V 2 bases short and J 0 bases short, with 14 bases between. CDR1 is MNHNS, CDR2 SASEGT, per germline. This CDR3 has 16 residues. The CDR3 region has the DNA TGTGCCAGCAGTGAAACCCGGGCAGGGCCCTCCTACGAGCAGTACTTC. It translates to CASSETRAGPSYEQYF.

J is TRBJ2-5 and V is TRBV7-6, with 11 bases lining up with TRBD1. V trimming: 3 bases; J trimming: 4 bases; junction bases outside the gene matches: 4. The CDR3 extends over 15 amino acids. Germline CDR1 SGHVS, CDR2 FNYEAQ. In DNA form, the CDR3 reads TGTGCCAGCAGCTTCCGGACAGGGGGCCCAGAGACCCAGTACTTC. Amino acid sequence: CASSFRTGGPETQYF.

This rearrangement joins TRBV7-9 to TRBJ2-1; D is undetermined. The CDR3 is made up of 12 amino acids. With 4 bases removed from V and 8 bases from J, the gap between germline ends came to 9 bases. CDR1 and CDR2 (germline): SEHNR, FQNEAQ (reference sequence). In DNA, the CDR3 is TGTGCCAGCAGCTCCCAATACGATGAGCAGTTCTTC. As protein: CASSSQYDEQFF.

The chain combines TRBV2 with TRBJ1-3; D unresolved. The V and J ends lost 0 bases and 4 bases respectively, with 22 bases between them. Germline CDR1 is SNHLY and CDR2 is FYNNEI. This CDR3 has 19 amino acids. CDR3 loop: CASSEAGTGFFTAGNTIYF. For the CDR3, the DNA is TGTGCCAGCAGTGAAGCGGGAACGGGATTTTTTACCGCAGGAAACACCATATATTTT.

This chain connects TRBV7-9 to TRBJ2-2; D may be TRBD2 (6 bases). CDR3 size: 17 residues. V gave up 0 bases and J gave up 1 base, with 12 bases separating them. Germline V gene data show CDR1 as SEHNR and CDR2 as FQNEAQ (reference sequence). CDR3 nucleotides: TGTGCCAGCAGCTTAGCGCTGGGCGGGAAGAACACCGGGGAGCTGTTTTTT. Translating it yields CASSLALGGKNTGELFF.

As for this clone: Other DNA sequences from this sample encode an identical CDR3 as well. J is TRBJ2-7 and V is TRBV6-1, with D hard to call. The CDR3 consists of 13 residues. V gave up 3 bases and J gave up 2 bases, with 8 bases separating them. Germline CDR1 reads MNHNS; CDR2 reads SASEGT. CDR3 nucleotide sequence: TGTGCCAGCAGTGAGTCCTTCGCCTACGAGCAGTACTTC. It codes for CASSESFAYEQYF.

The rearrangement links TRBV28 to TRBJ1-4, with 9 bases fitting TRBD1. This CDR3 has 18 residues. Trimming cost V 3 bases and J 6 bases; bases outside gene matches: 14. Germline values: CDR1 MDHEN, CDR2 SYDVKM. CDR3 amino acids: CASSFTDRGFSWDEKLFF. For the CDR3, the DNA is TGTGCCAGCAGTTTTACCGACAGGGGGTTTTCTTGGGATGAAAAACTGTTTTTT.

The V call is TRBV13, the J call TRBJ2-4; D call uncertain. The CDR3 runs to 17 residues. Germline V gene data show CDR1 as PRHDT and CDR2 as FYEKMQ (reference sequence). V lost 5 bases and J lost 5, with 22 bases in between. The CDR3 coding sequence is TGTGCCAGCAGCACGTCCCTCTCATGGGCAGATCAAAACATTCAGTACTTC. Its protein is CASSTSLSWADQNIQYF.

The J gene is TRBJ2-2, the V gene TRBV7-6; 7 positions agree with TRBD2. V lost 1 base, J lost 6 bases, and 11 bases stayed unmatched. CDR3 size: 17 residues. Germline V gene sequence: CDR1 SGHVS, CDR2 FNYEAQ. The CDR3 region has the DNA TGTGCCAGCAGCTTAGTCGGGGGGATAGGTCCATCCGGGGAGCTGTTTTTT. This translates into CASSLVGGIGPSGELFF.

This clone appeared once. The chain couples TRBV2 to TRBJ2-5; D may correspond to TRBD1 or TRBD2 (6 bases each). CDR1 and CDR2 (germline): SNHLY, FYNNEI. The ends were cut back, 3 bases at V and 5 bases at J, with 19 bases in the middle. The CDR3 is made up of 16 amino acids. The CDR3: CASSDVRKGGAETQYF. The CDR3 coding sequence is TGTGCCAGCAGTGATGTGCGTAAGGGGGGAGCGGAGACCCAGTACTTC. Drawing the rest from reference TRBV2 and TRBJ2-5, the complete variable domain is EPEVTQTPSHQVTQMGQEVILRCVPISNHLYFYWYRQILGQKVEFLVSFYNNEISEKSEIFDDQFSVERPDGSNFTLKIRSTKLEDSAMYFCASSDVRKGGAETQYFGPGTRLLVL.

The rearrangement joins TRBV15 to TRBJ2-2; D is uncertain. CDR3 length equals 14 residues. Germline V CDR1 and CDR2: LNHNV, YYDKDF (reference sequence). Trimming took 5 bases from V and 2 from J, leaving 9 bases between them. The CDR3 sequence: CATSLNSNTGELFF. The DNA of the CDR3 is TGTGCCACCAGCCTTAACTCTAACACCGGGGAGCTGTTTTTT. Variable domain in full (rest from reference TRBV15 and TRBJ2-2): DAMVIQNPRYQVTQFGKPVTLSCSQTLNHNVMYWYQQKSSQAPKLLFHYYDKDFNNEADTPDNFQSRRPNTSFCFLDIRSPGLGDTAMYLCATSLNSNTGELFFGEGSRLTVL.

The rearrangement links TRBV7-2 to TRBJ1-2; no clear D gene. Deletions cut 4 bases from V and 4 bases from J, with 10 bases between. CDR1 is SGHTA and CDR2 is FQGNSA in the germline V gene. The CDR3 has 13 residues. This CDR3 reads CASSYLSSYGYTF. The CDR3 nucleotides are TGTGCCAGCAGCTACCTATCTTCCTATGGCTACACCTTC.

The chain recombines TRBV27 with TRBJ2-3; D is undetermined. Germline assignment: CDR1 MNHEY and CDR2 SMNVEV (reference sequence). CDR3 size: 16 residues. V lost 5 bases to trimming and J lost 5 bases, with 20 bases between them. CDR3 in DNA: TGTGCCAGCAGTCCACGTTGGAGTGTGAGGAAAGATACGCAGTATTTT. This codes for CASSPRWSVRKDTQYF.

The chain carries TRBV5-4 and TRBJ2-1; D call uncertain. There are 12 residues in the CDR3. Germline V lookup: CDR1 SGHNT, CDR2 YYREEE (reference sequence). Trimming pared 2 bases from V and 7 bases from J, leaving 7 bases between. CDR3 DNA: TGTGCCAGCAGCTTTCTAGGTAATGAGCAGTTCTTC. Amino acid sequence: CASSFLGNEQFF.

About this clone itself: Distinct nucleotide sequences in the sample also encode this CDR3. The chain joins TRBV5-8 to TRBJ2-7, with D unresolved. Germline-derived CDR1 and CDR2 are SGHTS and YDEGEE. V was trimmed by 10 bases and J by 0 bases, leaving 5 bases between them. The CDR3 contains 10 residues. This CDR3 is CASSSYEQYF. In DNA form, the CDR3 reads TGTGCCTCGAGCTCCTACGAGCAGTACTTC.

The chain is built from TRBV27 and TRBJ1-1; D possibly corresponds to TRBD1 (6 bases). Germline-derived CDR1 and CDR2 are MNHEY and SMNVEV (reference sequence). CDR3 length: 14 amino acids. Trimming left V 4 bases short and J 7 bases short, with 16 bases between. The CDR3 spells CASSWGGLSNEAFF. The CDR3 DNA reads TGTGCCAGCAGTTGGGGGGGGCTGAGTAATGAAGCTTTCTTT.